This T cell receptor (beta chain) appears in the sequencing data of a study of cytomegalovirus exposure and HLA in healthy donors. V was shortened by 1 base and J by 4 bases, with 11 bases between the two germline ends. This CDR3 comprises 15 residues. Per the germline V gene, CDR1 is SGHVS and CDR2 is FNYEAQ. Primers for the PCR totalled 60 Vbeta and 13 Jbeta. Clones were sequenced by immunoSEQ multiplex PCR, and TCRdb holds only the in-frame ones, with some missing. Its clone listing holds 20,000 to 25,000 clones. A word on this clone: The antigen is unknown.

Whole-study findings and limits: In vitro testing confirmed three CMV-associated chains as specific for CMV antigens. It emerged from a later analysis that several of the most significant clusters appeared to be linked to common viral pathogens.

This TCR was sampled from a man aged 60 to 69 in good health and CMV-seropositive. The V call is TRBV7-6, the J call TRBJ1-3; a weak D match, TRBD1 (6 bases). The sample was PBMCs. CDR3 nucleotide sequence: TGTGCCAGCAGCTTAGTACAGGGTACCGGAAACACCATATATTTT. Translating it yields CASSLVQGTGNTIYF. Filled out from reference TRBV7-6 and TRBJ1-3, the complete variable domain reads GAGVSQSPRYKVTKRGQDVALRCDPISGHVSLYWYRQALGQGPEFLTYFNYEAQQDKSGLPNDRFSAERPEGSISTLTIQRTEQRDSAMYRCASSLVQGTGNTIYFGEGSWLTVV.